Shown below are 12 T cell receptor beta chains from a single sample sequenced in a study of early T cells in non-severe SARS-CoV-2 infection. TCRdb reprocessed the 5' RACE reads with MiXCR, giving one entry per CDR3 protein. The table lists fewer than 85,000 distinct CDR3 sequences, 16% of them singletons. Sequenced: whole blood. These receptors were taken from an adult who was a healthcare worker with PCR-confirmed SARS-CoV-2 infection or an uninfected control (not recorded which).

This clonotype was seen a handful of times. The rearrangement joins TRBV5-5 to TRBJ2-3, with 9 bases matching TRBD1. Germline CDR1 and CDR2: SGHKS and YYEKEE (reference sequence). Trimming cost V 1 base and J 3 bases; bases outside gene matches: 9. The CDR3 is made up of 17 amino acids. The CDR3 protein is CASSLIPGTGRTDTQYF. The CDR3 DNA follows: TGTGCCAGCAGCTTGATTCCCGGGACAGGGAGAACAGATACGCAGTATTTT.

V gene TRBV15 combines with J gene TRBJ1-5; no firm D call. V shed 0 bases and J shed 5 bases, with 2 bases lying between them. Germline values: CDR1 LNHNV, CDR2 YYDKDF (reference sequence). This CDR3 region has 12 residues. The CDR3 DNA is TGTGCCACCAGCAGAGACGATCAGCCCCAGCATTTT. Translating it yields CATSRDDQPQHF.

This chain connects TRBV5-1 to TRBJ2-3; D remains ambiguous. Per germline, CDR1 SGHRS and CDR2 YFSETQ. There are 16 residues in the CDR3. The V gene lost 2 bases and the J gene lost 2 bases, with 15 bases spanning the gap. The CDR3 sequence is CASSFVTEATTDTQYF. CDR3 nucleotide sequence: TGCGCCAGCAGCTTTGTCACAGAGGCTACCACAGATACGCAGTATTTT. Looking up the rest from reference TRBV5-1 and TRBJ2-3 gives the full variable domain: KAGVTQTPRYLIKTRGQQVTLSCSPISGHRSVSWYQQTPGQGLQFLFEYFSETQRNKGNFPGRFSGRQFSNSRSEMNVSTLELGDSALYLCASSFVTEATTDTQYFGPGTRLTVL.

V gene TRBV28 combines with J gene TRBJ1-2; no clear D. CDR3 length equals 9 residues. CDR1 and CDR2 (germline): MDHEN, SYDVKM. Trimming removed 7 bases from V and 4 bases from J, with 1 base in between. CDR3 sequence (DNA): TGTGCCAGCACCTATGGCTACACCTTC. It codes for CASTYGYTF.

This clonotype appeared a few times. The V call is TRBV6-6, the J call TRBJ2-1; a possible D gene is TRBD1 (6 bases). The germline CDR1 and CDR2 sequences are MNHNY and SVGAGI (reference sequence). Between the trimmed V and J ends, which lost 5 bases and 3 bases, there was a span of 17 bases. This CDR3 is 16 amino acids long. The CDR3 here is CASSPGQLSFYNEQFF. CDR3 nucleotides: TGTGCCAGCAGTCCAGGACAGTTATCCTTCTACAATGAGCAGTTCTTC.

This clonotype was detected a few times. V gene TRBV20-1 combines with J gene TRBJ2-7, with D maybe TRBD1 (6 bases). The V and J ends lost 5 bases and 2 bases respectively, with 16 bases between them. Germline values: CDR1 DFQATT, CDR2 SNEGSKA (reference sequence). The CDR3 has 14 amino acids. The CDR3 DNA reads TGCAGTGCTGGGCCAGGACAGAATCCCTACGAGCAGTACTTC. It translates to CSAGPGQNPYEQYF.

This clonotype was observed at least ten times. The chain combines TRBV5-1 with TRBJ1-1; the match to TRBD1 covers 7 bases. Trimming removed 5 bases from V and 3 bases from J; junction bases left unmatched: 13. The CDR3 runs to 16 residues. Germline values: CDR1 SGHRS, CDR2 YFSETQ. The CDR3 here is CASRYRQGLQDTEAFF. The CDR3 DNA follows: TGCGCCAGCAGATACCGACAGGGCCTTCAGGACACTGAAGCTTTCTTT. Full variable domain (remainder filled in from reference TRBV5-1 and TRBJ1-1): KAGVTQTPRYLIKTRGQQVTLSCSPISGHRSVSWYQQTPGQGLQFLFEYFSETQRNKGNFPGRFSGRQFSNSRSEMNVSTLELGDSALYLCASRYRQGLQDTEAFFGQGTRLTVV.

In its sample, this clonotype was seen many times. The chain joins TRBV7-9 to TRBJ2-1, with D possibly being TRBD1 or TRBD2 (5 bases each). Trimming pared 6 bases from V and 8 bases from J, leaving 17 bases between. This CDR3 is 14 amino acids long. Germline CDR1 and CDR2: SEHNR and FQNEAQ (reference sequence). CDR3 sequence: CASRARQVGDEQFF. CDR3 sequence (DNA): TGTGCCAGCAGGGCCAGGCAGGTGGGGGATGAGCAGTTCTTC.

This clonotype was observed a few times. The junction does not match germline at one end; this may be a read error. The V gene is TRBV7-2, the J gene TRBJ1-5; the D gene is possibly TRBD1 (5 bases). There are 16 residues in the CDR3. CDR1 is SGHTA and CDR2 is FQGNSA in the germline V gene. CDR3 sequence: CASSFTSTGSNHPQHF. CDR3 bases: TGTGCCAGCAGCTTCACTTCCACAGGTAGCAATCACCCCCAGCATTTT.

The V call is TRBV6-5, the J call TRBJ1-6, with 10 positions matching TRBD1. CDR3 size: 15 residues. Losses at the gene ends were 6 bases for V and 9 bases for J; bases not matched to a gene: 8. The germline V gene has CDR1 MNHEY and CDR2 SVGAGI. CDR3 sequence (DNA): TGTGCCAGCAGAGCCGCGACAGGGGGCGGTTCACCCCTCCACTTT. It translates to CASRAATGGGSPLHF.

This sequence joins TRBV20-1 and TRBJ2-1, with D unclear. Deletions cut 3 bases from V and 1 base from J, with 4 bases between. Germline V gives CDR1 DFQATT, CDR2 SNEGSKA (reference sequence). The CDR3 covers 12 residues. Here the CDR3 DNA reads TGCAGTGCTAGTGTTTCCTACAATGAGCAGTTCTTC. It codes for CSASVSYNEQFF.

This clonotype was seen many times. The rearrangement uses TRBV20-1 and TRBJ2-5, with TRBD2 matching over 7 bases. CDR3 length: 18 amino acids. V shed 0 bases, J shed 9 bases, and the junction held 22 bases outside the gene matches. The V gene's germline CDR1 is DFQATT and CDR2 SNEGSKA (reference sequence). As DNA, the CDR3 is TGCAGTGCTAGAGATCAATCGAGTCCTAGCGGCCATAGGGAGGCCCAGTACTTC. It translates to CSARDQSSPSGHREAQYF.